One T cell receptor (beta chain) is described in this entry. Its antigen is unknown. This entry comes from a study of cytomegalovirus exposure and HLA in healthy donors. Study background: The same platform was used for the roughly 130 validation repertoires and the 600 to 700 first-cohort repertoires, a later analysis reported.

Assay used: immunoSEQ multiplex PCR; TCRdb lists only in-frame clones, some missing. The profile shows some 68,000 clones, about 94% of them singletons. The CDR3 runs 15 residues. V lost 2 bases and J lost 5, with 15 bases in between. Germline V gene sequence: CDR1 MDHEN, CDR2 SYDVKM. Study-wide points: The majority of TCR sequences were rare, yet some public TCRs appeared in many donors. For cytomegalovirus status, the classifier reportedly gave diagnoses with high specificity and sensitivity. The tendency of first-cohort TCR clusters to co-occur in the 130 or so validation repertoires was identified by a subsequent analysis.

The receptor was isolated from a man aged 18 to 30 in good health and CMV-seropositive. The sequenced sample consisted of PBMCs. The chain joins TRBV28 to TRBJ1-1, with D perhaps matching TRBD1 (5 bases). The CDR3 reads CASSLSQGEWTEAFF. CDR3 sequence (DNA): TGTGCCAGCAGTTTAAGCCAGGGTGAATGGACTGAAGCTTTCTTT.